The 11 T cell receptor beta chains below all came from one sample that was sequenced in a study of blood T cell repertoires in COVID-19. TCRdb keeps only in-frame clones here, not all; method: immunoSEQ multiplex PCR. Of about 340,000 clones in the sample, approximately 87% were seen once. Sequences were obtained from peripheral blood. The source is a woman aged 45-60 years with COVID-19, enrolled during active disease.

The table lists this clone with a count of one. CDR3 nucleotides: TGTGCCAGCAGGACGACAGGGGGGGTAGAGACCCAGTACTTC. This translates into CASRTTGGVETQYF. The chain carries TRBV2 and TRBJ2-5; 9 nucleotides line up with TRBD1. The V segment lost 6 bases and the J segment 4 bases; nucleotides outside the gene matches: 6. The germline V gene has CDR1 SNHLY and CDR2 FYNNEI. The CDR3 loop spans 14 amino acids.

The J gene is TRBJ1-5, the V gene TRBV18; 8 positions match TRBD1. The germline V gene has CDR1 KGHSH and CDR2 LQKENI. The CDR3 runs to 15 residues. V was clipped by 3 bases and J by 1 base; unmatched bases: 2. The CDR3 DNA reads as TGTGCCAGCTCACCCCGGACAGGGAGCAATCAGCCCCAGCATTTT. Amino acids: CASSPRTGSNQPQHF. The variable domain in full, completed from reference TRBV18 and TRBJ1-5, reads NAGVMQNPRHLVRRRGQEARLRCSPMKGHSHVYWYRQLPEEGLKFMVYLQKENIIDESGMPKERFSAEFPKEGPSILRIQQVVRGDSAAYFCASSPRTGSNQPQHFGDGTRLSIL.

The chain has TRBV7-2 and TRBJ2-7; a weak D match, TRBD1 (5 bases). Trimming cost V 6 bases and J 0 bases, with 18 bases left between them. Germline CDR1 is SGHTA and CDR2 is FQGNSA. This CDR3 spans 16 amino acids. This CDR3 reads CASRRGRQGSSYEQYF. The DNA of the CDR3 is TGTGCCAGCAGGCGAGGACGGCAGGGCTCCTCCTACGAGCAGTACTTC.

V gene TRBV5-6 combines with J gene TRBJ1-1; D is possibly TRBD1 (6 bases). The CDR3 totals 16 residues. Deletions cut 4 bases from V and 0 bases from J, with 16 bases between. Germline assignment: CDR1 SGHDT and CDR2 YYEEEE. Here the CDR3 reads CASSGMDSSMNTEAFF. The CDR3 region has the DNA TGTGCCAGCAGCGGAATGGACAGCTCCATGAACACTGAAGCTTTCTTT.

The V call is TRBV27, the J call TRBJ2-5; 14 bases agree with TRBD2. V shed 4 bases, J shed 1 base, and the junction held 2 bases outside the gene matches. CDR3 length: 16 residues. The germline gives CDR1 MNHEY, CDR2 SMNVEV (reference sequence). In DNA, the CDR3 is TGTGCCAGCAGTTCGACTAGCGGGAGGGCCCAAGAGACCCAGTACTTC. Translated: CASSSTSGRAQETQYF.

The chain has TRBV7-9 and TRBJ2-7; 7 bases map to TRBD2. The CDR3 runs to 14 residues. V shed 5 bases and J 5 bases; nucleotides not matched to a gene: 9. Germline V gives CDR1 SEHNR, CDR2 FQNEAQ (reference sequence). The CDR3 sequence: CASSPIVGGDEQYF. CDR3 bases: TGTGCCAGCAGCCCTATAGTTGGGGGGGACGAGCAGTACTTC.

This chain links TRBV9 with TRBJ1-5; TRBD1 matches 11 bases. V gave up 3 bases and J gave up 2 bases; unmatched junction bases: 10. Looked up from germline, CDR1 is SGDLS and CDR2 is YYNGEE. This CDR3 is 18 amino acids long. Written as DNA, the CDR3 is TGTGCCAGCAGCGACCGCCGGGACAGGGGGGTAGGCAATCAGCCCCAGCATTTT. Translation: CASSDRRDRGVGNQPQHF. Combining the CDR3 with reference TRBV9 and TRBJ1-5 gives the whole variable domain DSGVTQTPKHLITATGQRVTLRCSPRSGDLSVYWYQQSLDQGLQFLIQYYNGEERAKGNILERFSAQQFPDLHSELNLSSLELGDSALYFCASSDRRDRGVGNQPQHFGDGTRLSIL.

This clone has only one observation. The V gene is TRBV7-9, the J gene TRBJ2-5, with TRBD2 matching 7 bases. Germline values: CDR1 SEHNR, CDR2 FQNEAQ (reference sequence). J lost 5 bases, V lost 5 bases, and 5 bases had no gene match. CDR3 length equals 13 residues. The CDR3 DNA is TGTGCCAGCAGCCCGACTAGCCTTGAGACCCAGTACTTC. Translated: CASSPTSLETQYF.

The CDR3 protein is CATTERRRQAGTEAFF. As DNA, the CDR3 is TGTGCCACCACCGAGAGGAGACGACAGGCCGGCACTGAAGCTTTCTTT. The rearrangement joins TRBV24-1 to TRBJ1-1; perhaps TRBD1 as D (6 bases). This CDR3 has 16 amino acids. V lost 8 bases to trimming and J lost 4 bases, with 22 bases between them. CDR1 KGHDR and CDR2 SFDVKD come from the germline V gene.

The V call is TRBV12-5, the J call TRBJ1-5; D is ambiguous. The V gene lost 3 bases and the J gene lost 6 bases, with 6 bases spanning the gap. CDR1 is LGHNT and CDR2 is FRNRAP in the germline V gene. CDR3 size: 12 residues. The CDR3 bases are TGTGCTAGTGGTTTATCCAGTCAGCCCCAGCATTTT. It encodes CASGLSSQPQHF.

The CDR3 loop reads CASRTGNNSPLHF. The CDR3, as DNA: TGTGCCAGCAGAACAGGAAATAATTCACCCCTCCACTTT. The chain joins TRBV12-3 or TRBV12-4 to TRBJ1-6, with D tentatively TRBD1 (5 bases). The CDR3 contains 13 residues. The germline V and J ends were trimmed by 6 bases and 5 bases, with 8 bases remaining between them.